In this sample, the clone carrying this T cell receptor beta chain turned up many times. Since a much larger clone is just one base distant, this may be a read error. Carried by each TCR cDNA molecule was a unique molecular identifier. TCRdb reprocessed the 5' RACE reads via MiXCR and lists one record per CDR3 protein. The repertoire consists of about 1,000 distinct CDR3 sequences, with just over 7% occurring once and the leading ten covering 25% to 30%. Trimming removed 6 bases from V and 0 bases from J; junction bases left unmatched: 17. Germline CDR1 and CDR2: MGHRA and YSYEKL. The CDR3 is made up of 20 amino acids. These data belong to a study of spatial heterogeneity in lung cancer. Study-level background: An average of more than ten raw reads was observed per unique TCR and UMI combination.

Regarding time point: sample taken at primary tumor resection. Unsorted samples of tumor, nontumor lung or frozen PBMC had their whole RNA sequenced. The material sequenced was normal lung tissue next to the tumor, taken at surgery. The rearrangement uses TRBV4-1 and TRBJ2-1, with 10 bases identical to TRBD2. The sequence came from a male donor with early-stage non-small cell lung cancer. The CDR3 DNA reads as TGCGCCAGCAGTCGCCCTCCGCCGGGACTAGCGCCCAGCTCCTACAATGAGCAGTTCTTC. The encoded protein is CASSRPPPGLAPSSYNEQFF.